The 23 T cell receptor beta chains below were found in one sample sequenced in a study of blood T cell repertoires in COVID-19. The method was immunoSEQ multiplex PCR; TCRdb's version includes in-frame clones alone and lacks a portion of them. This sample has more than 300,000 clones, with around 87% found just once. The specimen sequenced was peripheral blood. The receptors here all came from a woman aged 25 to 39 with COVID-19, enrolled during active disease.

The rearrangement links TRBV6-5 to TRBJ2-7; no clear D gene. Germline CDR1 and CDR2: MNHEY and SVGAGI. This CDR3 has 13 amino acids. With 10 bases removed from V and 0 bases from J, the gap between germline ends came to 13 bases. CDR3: CAIKLRSSYEQYF. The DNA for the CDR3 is TGTGCCATCAAACTCCGATCCTCCTACGAGCAGTACTTC.

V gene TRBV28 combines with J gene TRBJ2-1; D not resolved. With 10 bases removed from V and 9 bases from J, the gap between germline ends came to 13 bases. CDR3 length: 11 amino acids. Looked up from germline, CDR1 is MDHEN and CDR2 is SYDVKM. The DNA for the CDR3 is TGTGCCACCATTCTTTTCGGTGAGCAGTTCTTC. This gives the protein CATILFGEQFF.

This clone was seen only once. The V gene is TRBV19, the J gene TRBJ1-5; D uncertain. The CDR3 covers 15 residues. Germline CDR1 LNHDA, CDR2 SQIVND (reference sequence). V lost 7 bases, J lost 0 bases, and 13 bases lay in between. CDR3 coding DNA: TGTGCCAGTAACCTGCAGGTAATTAGCAATCAGCCCCAGCATTTT. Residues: CASNLQVISNQPQHF. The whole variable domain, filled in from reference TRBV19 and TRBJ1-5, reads DGGITQSPKYLFRKEGQNVTLSCEQNLNHDAMYWYRQDPGQGLRLIYYSQIVNDFQKGDIAEGYSVSREKKESFPLTVTSAQKNPTAFYLCASNLQVISNQPQHFGDGTRLSIL.

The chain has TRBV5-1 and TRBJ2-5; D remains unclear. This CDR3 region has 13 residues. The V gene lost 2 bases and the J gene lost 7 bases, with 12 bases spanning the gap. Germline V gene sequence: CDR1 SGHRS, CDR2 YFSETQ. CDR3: CASSFTTLGTQYF. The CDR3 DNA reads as TGCGCCAGCAGCTTTACTACGTTGGGGACCCAGTACTTC.

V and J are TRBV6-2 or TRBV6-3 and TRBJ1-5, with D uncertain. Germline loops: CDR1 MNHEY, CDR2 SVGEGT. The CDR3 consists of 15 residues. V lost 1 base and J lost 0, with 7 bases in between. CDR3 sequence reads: CASSYWRDSNQPQHF. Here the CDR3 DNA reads TGTGCCAGCAGTTACTGGCGGGATAGCAATCAGCCCCAGCATTTT.

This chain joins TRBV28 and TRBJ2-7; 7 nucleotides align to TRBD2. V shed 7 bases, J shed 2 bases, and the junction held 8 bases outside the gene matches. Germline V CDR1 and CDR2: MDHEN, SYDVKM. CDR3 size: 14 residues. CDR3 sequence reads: CASTLGGETYEQYF. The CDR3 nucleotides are TGTGCCAGCACTCTGGGAGGGGAAACCTACGAGCAGTACTTC.

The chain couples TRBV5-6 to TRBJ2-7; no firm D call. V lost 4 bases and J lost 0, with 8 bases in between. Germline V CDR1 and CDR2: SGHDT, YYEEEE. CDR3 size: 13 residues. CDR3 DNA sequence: TGTGCCAGCAGCGTAACAGTCTCCTACGAGCAGTACTTC. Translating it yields CASSVTVSYEQYF.

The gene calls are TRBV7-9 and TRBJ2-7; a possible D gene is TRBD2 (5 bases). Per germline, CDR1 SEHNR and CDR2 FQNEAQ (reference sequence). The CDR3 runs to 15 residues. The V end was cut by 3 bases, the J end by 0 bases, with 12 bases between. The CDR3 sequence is CASSLGEYPSYEQYF. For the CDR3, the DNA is TGTGCCAGCAGCTTGGGAGAATACCCCTCCTACGAGCAGTACTTC.

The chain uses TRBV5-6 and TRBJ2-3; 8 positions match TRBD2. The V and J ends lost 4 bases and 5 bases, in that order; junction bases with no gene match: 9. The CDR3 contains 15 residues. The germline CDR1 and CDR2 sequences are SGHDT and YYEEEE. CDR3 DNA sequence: TGTGCCAGCAGCGGCCCGGGACTAGGCGTAGATACGCAGTATTTT. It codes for CASSGPGLGVDTQYF.

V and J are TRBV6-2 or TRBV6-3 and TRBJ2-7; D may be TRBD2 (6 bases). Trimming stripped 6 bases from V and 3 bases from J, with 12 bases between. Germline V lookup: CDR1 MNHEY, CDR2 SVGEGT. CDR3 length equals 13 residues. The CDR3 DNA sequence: TGTGCCAGCAGCCGCGGGACCATCTACGAGCAGTACTTC. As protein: CASSRGTIYEQYF.

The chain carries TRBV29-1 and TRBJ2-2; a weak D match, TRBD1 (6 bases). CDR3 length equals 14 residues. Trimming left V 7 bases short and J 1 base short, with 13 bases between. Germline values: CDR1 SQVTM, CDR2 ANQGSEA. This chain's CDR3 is CSAREGQNTGELFF. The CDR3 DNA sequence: TGCAGCGCCCGAGAGGGACAGAACACCGGGGAGCTGTTTTTT.

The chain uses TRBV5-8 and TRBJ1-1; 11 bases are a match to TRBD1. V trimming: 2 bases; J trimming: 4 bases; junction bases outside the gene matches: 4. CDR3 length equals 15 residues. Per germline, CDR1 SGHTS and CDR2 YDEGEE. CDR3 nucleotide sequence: TGTGCCAGCAGCTTCCCCGGACAGGGGGCCACTGAAGCTTTCTTT. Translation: CASSFPGQGATEAFF.

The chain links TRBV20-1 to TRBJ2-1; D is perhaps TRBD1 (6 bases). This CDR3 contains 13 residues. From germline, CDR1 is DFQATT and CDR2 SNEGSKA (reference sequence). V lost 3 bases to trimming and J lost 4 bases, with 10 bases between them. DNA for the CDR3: TGCAGTGCTAGTAGGGGGAATTACAATGAGCAGTTCTTC. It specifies CSASRGNYNEQFF.

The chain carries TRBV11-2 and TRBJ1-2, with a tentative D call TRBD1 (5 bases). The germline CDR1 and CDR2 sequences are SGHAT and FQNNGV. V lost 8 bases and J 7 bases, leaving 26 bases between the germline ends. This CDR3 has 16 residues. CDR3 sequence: CASSIGQVELIRGYTF. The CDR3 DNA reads TGTGCCAGCTCCATAGGACAAGTAGAACTGATCCGTGGCTACACCTTC.

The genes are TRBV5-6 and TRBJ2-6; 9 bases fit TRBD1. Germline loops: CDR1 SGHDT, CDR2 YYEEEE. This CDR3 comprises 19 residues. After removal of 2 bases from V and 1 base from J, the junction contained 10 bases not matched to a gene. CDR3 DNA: TGTGCCAGCAGCTTACCCCTCGGGACAGGGCGATCTGGGGCCAACGTCCTGACTTTC. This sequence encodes CASSLPLGTGRSGANVLTF.

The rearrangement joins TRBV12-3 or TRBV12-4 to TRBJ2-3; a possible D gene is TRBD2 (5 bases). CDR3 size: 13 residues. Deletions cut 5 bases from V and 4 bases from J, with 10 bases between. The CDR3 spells CASSGLIADTQYF. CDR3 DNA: TGTGCCAGCAGTGGACTTATTGCAGATACGCAGTATTTT.

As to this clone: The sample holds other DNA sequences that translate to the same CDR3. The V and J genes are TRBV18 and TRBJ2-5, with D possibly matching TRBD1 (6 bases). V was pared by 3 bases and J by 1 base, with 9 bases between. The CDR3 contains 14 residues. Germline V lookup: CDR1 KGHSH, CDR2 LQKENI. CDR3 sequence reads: CASSPDRLQETQYF. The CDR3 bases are TGTGCCAGCTCACCCGACAGGCTCCAAGAGACCCAGTACTTC. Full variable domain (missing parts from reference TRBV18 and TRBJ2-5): NAGVMQNPRHLVRRRGQEARLRCSPMKGHSHVYWYRQLPEEGLKFMVYLQKENIIDESGMPKERFSAEFPKEGPSILRIQQVVRGDSAAYFCASSPDRLQETQYFGPGTRLLVL.

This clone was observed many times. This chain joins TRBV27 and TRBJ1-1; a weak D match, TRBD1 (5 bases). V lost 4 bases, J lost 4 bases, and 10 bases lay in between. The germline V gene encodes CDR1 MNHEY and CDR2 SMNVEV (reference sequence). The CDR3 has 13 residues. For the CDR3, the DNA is TGTGCCAGCAGTTGGGGCACGAGCACTGAAGCTTTCTTT. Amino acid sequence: CASSWGTSTEAFF.

The CDR3 protein is CASSETSGWMSNQPQHF. CDR3 nucleotide sequence: TGTGCCAGCAGTGAGACTTCAGGGTGGATGAGCAATCAGCCCCAGCATTTT. The chain has TRBV2 and TRBJ1-5; a possible D gene is TRBD1 (5 bases). This CDR3 region has 17 residues. The germline CDR1 and CDR2 sequences are SNHLY and FYNNEI. The V and J ends lost 3 bases and 1 base respectively, with 16 bases between them.

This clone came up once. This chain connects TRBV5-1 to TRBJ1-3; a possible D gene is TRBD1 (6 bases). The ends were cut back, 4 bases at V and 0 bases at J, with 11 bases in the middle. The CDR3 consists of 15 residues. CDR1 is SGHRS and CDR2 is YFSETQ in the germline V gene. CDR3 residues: CASSRTVSSGNTIYF. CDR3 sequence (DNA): TGCGCCAGCAGCCGGACAGTTAGCTCTGGAAACACCATATATTTT.

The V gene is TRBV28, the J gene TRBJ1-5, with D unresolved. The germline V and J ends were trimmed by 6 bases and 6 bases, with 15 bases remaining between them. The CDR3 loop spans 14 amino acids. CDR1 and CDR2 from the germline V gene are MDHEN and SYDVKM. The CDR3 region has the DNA TGTGCCAGCAGACCCATCTCATCGGGTCAGCCCCAGCATTTT. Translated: CASRPISSGQPQHF.

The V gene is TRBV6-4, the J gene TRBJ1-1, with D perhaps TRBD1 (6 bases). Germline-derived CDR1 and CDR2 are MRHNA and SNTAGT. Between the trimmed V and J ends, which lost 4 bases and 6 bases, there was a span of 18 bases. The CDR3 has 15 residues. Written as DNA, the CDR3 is TGTGCCAGCAGTGTCCGGACAGAATACGGTCCTGAAGCTTTCTTT. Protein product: CASSVRTEYGPEAFF.

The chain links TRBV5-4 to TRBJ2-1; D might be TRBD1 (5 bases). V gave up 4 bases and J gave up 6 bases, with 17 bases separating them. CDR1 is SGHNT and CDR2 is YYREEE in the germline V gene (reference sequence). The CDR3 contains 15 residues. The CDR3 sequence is CASSAGPRAVNEQFF. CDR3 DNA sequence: TGTGCCAGCAGCGCCGGACCCAGGGCCGTCAATGAGCAGTTCTTC.